A single sample gave rise to the 13 T cell receptor beta chains below, sequenced in a study of shared clonotypes between healthy human individuals. The assay was immunoSEQ multiplex PCR, and TCRdb's table has in-frame clones only and misses some. The profile shows some 490,000 clones, roughly 80% of them singletons. Sequenced sample: PBMCs. These TCRs come from a woman aged 40-49 years in good health. Some clones in this sample may be carry-over from other donors' samples.

The V and J genes are TRBV5-6 and TRBJ2-6, with D unresolved. This CDR3 comprises 16 residues. V was pared by 3 bases and J by 4 bases, with 14 bases between. The germline V gene has CDR1 SGHDT and CDR2 YYEEEE. The CDR3 DNA reads TGTGCCAGCAGCTCTGGGCCACCTCTCGGGGCCAACGTCCTGACTTTC. Translation: CASSSGPPLGANVLTF.

V and J are TRBV4-3 and TRBJ2-1; D unclear. The germline V gene encodes CDR1 LGHNA and CDR2 YSLEER. This CDR3 spans 15 amino acids. Trimming took 2 bases from V and 5 from J, leaving 13 bases between them. The CDR3 DNA is TGCGCCAGCAGCCAACACCGAGAAGTCGACAATGAGCAGTTCTTC. It yields the protein CASSQHREVDNEQFF.

This chain uses TRBV11-1 with TRBJ1-2, with D unresolved. Germline lookup yields CDR1 SGHAT and CDR2 FQDESV (reference sequence). Trimming shortened V by 8 bases and J by 8 bases, and 12 bases separated the two germline ends. This CDR3 region has 11 residues. CDR3 loop: CASFWVGGYTF. The CDR3 DNA follows: TGTGCCAGCTTCTGGGTGGGGGGCTACACCTTC.

This clone was observed a few times. A read error is possible here, since a much larger clone lies one base away. The rearrangement links TRBV5-4 to TRBJ2-2; 10 bases fit TRBD1. This CDR3 contains 16 residues. Germline-derived CDR1 and CDR2 are SGHNT and YYREEE (reference sequence). CDR3 amino acids: CAGSPADRGYTGELFF. The CDR3 coding sequence is TGTGCCGGCAGTCCAGCGGACAGGGGGTACACCGGGGAGCTGTTTTTT.

The chain uses TRBV25-1 and TRBJ2-1, with 9 bases aligning to TRBD1. This CDR3 spans 14 amino acids. With V trimmed by 6 bases and J by 6 bases, 6 bases remained unmatched. Germline loops: CDR1 MGHDK, CDR2 SYGVNS. CDR3 sequence: CASRPDRGGNEQFF. For the CDR3, the DNA is TGTGCCAGCAGGCCGGACAGGGGCGGCAATGAGCAGTTCTTC. Based on the CDR3 plus reference TRBV25-1 and TRBJ2-1, the full variable domain is EADIYQTPRYLVIGTGKKITLECSQTMGHDKMYWYQQDPGMELHLIHYSYGVNSTEKGDLSSESTVSRIRTEHFPLTLESARPSHTSQYLCASRPDRGGNEQFFGPGTRLTVL.

The chain employs TRBV5-8 and TRBJ2-5; 7 positions agree with TRBD1. The V gene end was trimmed by 4 bases and the J gene end by 1 base; junction bases not matched to a gene: 4. Germline loops: CDR1 SGHTS, CDR2 YDEGEE. This CDR3 comprises 14 residues. The CDR3 reads CASSLGTVQETQYF. DNA of the CDR3: TGTGCCAGCAGCCTTGGGACAGTCCAAGAGACCCAGTACTTC. The variable domain in full, with the rest retrieved from reference TRBV5-8 and TRBJ2-5, is EAGVTQSPTHLIKTRGQQATLRCSPISGHTSVYWYQQALGLGLQFLLWYDEGEERNRGNFPPRFSGRQFPNYSSELNVNALELEDSALYLCASSLGTVQETQYFGPGTRLLVL.

Comments on this clone: A much larger clone differs by one base, so this may be a read error. Other nucleotide sequences in the sample specify the same CDR3. The V and J genes are TRBV18 and TRBJ2-3; D ambiguous. Germline V gene lookup returns CDR1 KGHSH and CDR2 LQKENI. CDR3 length: 15 residues. The DNA for the CDR3 is TGTGCCAGCTCTCCACCTGGACCCGGAACAGATACGCAGTATTTT. Translating it yields CASSPPGPGTDTQYF.

The CDR3 DNA sequence: TGCGCCAGCAGCTTGGATGTGGTAGGCTCTGGAAACACCATATATTTT. It specifies CASSLDVVGSGNTIYF. V and J are TRBV5-1 and TRBJ1-3; D remains unclear. Germline assignment: CDR1 SGHRS and CDR2 YFSETQ. The CDR3 is 16 residues long. Trimming pared 0 bases from V and 0 bases from J, leaving 10 bases between.

V and J are TRBV6-1 and TRBJ2-1; unclear D gene. The germline CDR1 and CDR2 sequences are MNHNS and SASEGT. The CDR3 runs to 10 residues. The CDR3 protein is CEWTVNEQFF. The DNA for the CDR3 is TGTGAATGGACCGTCAATGAGCAGTTCTTC.

The rearrangement links TRBV7-8 to TRBJ1-5; D not resolved. Trimming removed 1 base from V and 4 bases from J, with 8 bases in between. This CDR3 is 14 amino acids long. Germline CDR1 SGHVS, CDR2 FQNEAQ. The CDR3 DNA is TGTGCCAGCAGCTTAGACGGACGAAATCAGCCCCAGCATTTT. It is translated as CASSLDGRNQPQHF.

CDR3 sequence: CASSDRTGTPFYEQYF. Written as DNA, the CDR3 is TGTGCCAGCAGTGATCGAACCGGGACACCCTTCTACGAGCAGTACTTC. The V and J genes are TRBV6-4 and TRBJ2-7; D possibly corresponds to TRBD1 (6 bases). Germline-derived CDR1 and CDR2 are MRHNA and SNTAGT. CDR3 length: 16 residues. V lost 3 bases and J lost 3, with 18 bases in between.

The gene calls are TRBV19 and TRBJ2-1; 13 bases are a match to TRBD2. The V gene end was trimmed by 0 bases and the J gene end by 4 bases; junction bases not matched to a gene: 6. Looked up from germline, CDR1 is LNHDA and CDR2 is SQIVND (reference sequence). The CDR3 covers 18 residues. DNA for the CDR3: TGTGCCAGTAGTATAGACCGGACTAGCGGGAGTGCTTACAATGAGCAGTTCTTC. Amino acid sequence: CASSIDRTSGSAYNEQFF. The whole variable domain, filled in from reference TRBV19 and TRBJ2-1, reads DGGITQSPKYLFRKEGQNVTLSCEQNLNHDAMYWYRQDPGQGLRLIYYSQIVNDFQKGDIAEGYSVSREKKESFPLTVTSAQKNPTAFYLCASSIDRTSGSAYNEQFFGPGTRLTVL.

Concerning this clone itself: This likely traces to a read error, being one base from a far larger clone. Other nucleotide sequences in the sample specify the same CDR3. V gene TRBV4-3 combines with J gene TRBJ2-3; 8 bases match TRBD2. The CDR3 length is 14 residues. Germline CDR1 and CDR2: LGHNA and YSLEER. In nucleotides, the CDR3 is TGCGCCAGCAGCCAGGGACTAGAGGCAGATACGCAGTATTTC. It yields the protein CASSQGLEADTQYF.